The 30 T cell receptor beta chains given below trace back to one sample, sequenced in a study of CD8 T cells in ankylosing spondylitis. Points from the study as a whole: Blood of patients with ankylosing spondylitis appeared to be characterized by a TCR beta motif of several highly homologous variants.

Their antigens are not known. TCRdb reanalysed the 5' RACE reads using MiXCR and keeps one entry per CDR3 protein. The profile shows hundreds of thousands of distinct CDR3 sequences, roughly 27% of them singletons. The specimen sequenced was blood, either unsorted or a sorted T cell fraction (not recorded which). The receptors come from a male donor with ankylosing spondylitis.

The sample holds many counts of this clonotype. V usage is TRBV12-3 or TRBV12-4 and J usage is TRBJ1-6; D call uncertain. This CDR3 has 14 amino acids. V was pared by 5 bases and J by 4 bases, with 9 bases between. The CDR3 reads CASSDRGYNSPLHF. CDR3 bases: TGTGCCAGCAGTGACCGTGGTTATAATTCACCCCTCCACTTT.

This clonotype was detected a few times. The gene calls are TRBV11-2 and TRBJ1-1, with 8 bases identical to TRBD1. The V and J ends lost 5 bases and 7 bases, in that order; junction bases with no gene match: 6. The CDR3 sequence is 13 residues long. In germline, CDR1 is SGHAT, CDR2 FQNNGV. The chain's CDR3 is CASSPGGPREAFF. Here the CDR3 DNA reads TGTGCCAGCAGCCCAGGGGGCCCCCGTGAAGCTTTCTTT.

The chain carries TRBV29-1 and TRBJ1-4; 8 positions agree with TRBD1. V was pared by 6 bases and J by 8 bases, with 8 bases of the junction left unmatched. The CDR3 spans 13 residues. Germline V lookup: CDR1 SQVTM, CDR2 ANQGSEA. The CDR3 region is CSVGGDRIEKLFF. As DNA, the CDR3 is TGCAGCGTGGGAGGGGACAGGATAGAAAAACTGTTTTTT.

This clonotype was seen more than once but under ten times. The rearrangement links TRBV6-1 to TRBJ2-7; 7 positions match TRBD1. J gave up 3 bases and V 1 base, and 6 bases lay outside the gene matches. This CDR3 is 15 amino acids long. CDR1 is MNHNS and CDR2 is SASEGT in the germline V gene. The CDR3 sequence is CASSEVRTGRYEQYV. CDR3 nucleotide sequence: TGTGCCAGCAGTGAAGTCCGGACAGGACGCTACGAGCAGTACGTC.

This clonotype was detected many times. The chain is built from TRBV29-1 and TRBJ2-5, with unresolved D. The CDR3 covers 10 residues. From germline, CDR1 is SQVTM and CDR2 ANQGSEA. The ends were cut back, 5 bases at V and 5 bases at J, with 6 bases in the middle. Here the CDR3 reads CSVSLETQYF. The CDR3 coding sequence is TGCAGCGTTTCCCTGGAGACCCAGTACTTC.

V gene TRBV20-1 combines with J gene TRBJ1-1; no clear D. Trimming left V 0 bases short and J 0 bases short, with 8 bases between. CDR1 and CDR2 from the germline V gene are DFQATT and SNEGSKA (reference sequence). This CDR3 has 14 residues. In nucleotides, the CDR3 is TGCAGTGCTAGAGATCTGGGATTGAACACTGAAGCTTTCTTT. Amino acid sequence: CSARDLGLNTEAFF.

This clonotype has just a few counts. The V gene is TRBV20-1, the J gene TRBJ2-3; D is perhaps TRBD2 (5 bases). This CDR3 has 14 amino acids. Looked up from germline, CDR1 is DFQATT and CDR2 is SNEGSKA (reference sequence). V was pared by 6 bases and J by 4 bases, with 17 bases between. DNA for the CDR3: TGCAGTGCCCAGAGGGATGCCCAGGCAGATACGCAGTATTTT. The encoded protein is CSAQRDAQADTQYF.

The chain employs TRBV20-1 and TRBJ1-4; 7 bases align to TRBD1. The trim removed 5 bases at V and 7 bases at J, leaving 4 bases unmatched. Germline-derived CDR1 and CDR2 are DFQATT and SNEGSKA (reference sequence). This CDR3 has 12 residues. The CDR3 loop is CSARQGVEKLFF. In DNA, the CDR3 is TGCAGTGCTCGGCAGGGGGTTGAAAAACTGTTTTTT.

This rearrangement joins TRBV18 to TRBJ2-3; no clear D. The CDR3 is made up of 17 amino acids. Germline CDR1 is KGHSH and CDR2 is LQKENI. Trimming took off 3 bases at V and 2 bases at J, with 18 bases between the two ends. The CDR3 spells CASSPGSPLTHTDTQYF. Written as DNA, the CDR3 is TGTGCCAGCTCACCTGGCTCCCCTCTCACGCACACAGATACGCAGTATTTT.

The rearrangement links TRBV18 to TRBJ1-1, with TRBD1 matching 9 bases. With 4 bases clipped from V and 1 base from J, the junction kept 1 base outside the gene matches. The CDR3 sequence is 14 residues long. CDR1 and CDR2 (germline): KGHSH, LQKENI. The CDR3 region is CASSQGQGNTEAFF. CDR3 in DNA: TGTGCCAGCTCACAGGGACAGGGGAACACTGAAGCTTTCTTT.

This chain connects TRBV20-1 to TRBJ1-5, with unresolved D. V was pared by 5 bases and J by 0 bases, with 5 bases between. CDR1 and CDR2 (germline): DFQATT, SNEGSKA (reference sequence). CDR3 size: 12 residues. The CDR3 nucleotides read TGCAGTGCTTTGTATAGCAATCAGCCCCAGCATTTT. Protein sequence: CSALYSNQPQHF.

There are a few counts of this clonotype. The CDR3 spells CSASLGDTQYF. In nucleotides, the CDR3 is TGCAGTGCTAGTTTGGGTGATACGCAGTATTTT. This chain joins TRBV20-1 and TRBJ2-3; D is ambiguous. The CDR3 loop spans 11 amino acids. The germline V gene encodes CDR1 DFQATT and CDR2 SNEGSKA (reference sequence). Between the trimmed V and J ends, which lost 3 bases and 6 bases, there was a span of 7 bases.

The chain employs TRBV7-9 and TRBJ1-3, with a weak D call TRBD1 (5 bases). Germline values: CDR1 SEHNR, CDR2 FQNEAQ (reference sequence). The ends were cut back, 9 bases at V and 0 bases at J, with 18 bases in the middle. The CDR3 is 16 amino acids. This CDR3 reads CARGLDSSNSGNTIYF. Here the CDR3 DNA reads TGTGCCAGGGGACTCGACAGCTCCAACTCTGGAAACACCATATATTTT.

V and J are TRBV20-1 and TRBJ2-3; TRBD2 matches 13 bases. Trimming cost V 6 bases and J 5 bases; bases outside gene matches: 8. Germline V lookup: CDR1 DFQATT, CDR2 SNEGSKA (reference sequence). This CDR3 is built from 15 residues. CDR3 bases: TGCAGTGCCCTGACTAGCGGGAGGCTGGGAGATACGCAGTATTTT. Protein sequence: CSALTSGRLGDTQYF.

The table lists this clonotype with a few counts. V gene TRBV7-2 combines with J gene TRBJ1-5, with D tentatively TRBD1 (6 bases). V lost 5 bases and J lost 2, with 19 bases in between. The CDR3 is 17 residues long. Per the germline V gene, CDR1 is SGHTA and CDR2 is FQGNSA. The CDR3 region is CASSGTGGAGGNQPQHF. The CDR3 region has the DNA TGTGCCAGCAGCGGCACCGGGGGGGCGGGGGGCAATCAGCCCCAGCATTTT.

V gene TRBV10-3 combines with J gene TRBJ1-5; D is uncertain. Germline assignment: CDR1 ENHRY and CDR2 SYGVKD. This CDR3 region has 15 residues. The germline V and J ends were trimmed by 2 bases and 3 bases, with 11 bases remaining between them. CDR3 bases: TGTGCCATCAGTGAGGACATGGAAATCAATCAGCCCCAGCATTTT. Protein: CAISEDMEINQPQHF.

The chain links TRBV3-1 to TRBJ1-1; D not resolved. Germline V gene data show CDR1 as LGHDT and CDR2 as YNNKEL (reference sequence). V lost 4 bases, J lost 4 bases, and 22 bases lay in between. The CDR3 has 17 amino acids. The CDR3 nucleotides read TGTGCCAGCAGCCCGACGTCAAATCGGCCGCGGGCCACTGAAGCTTTCTTT. The encoded protein is CASSPTSNRPRATEAFF.

This chain joins TRBV3-1 and TRBJ2-5; D is unclear. The germline V gene encodes CDR1 LGHDT and CDR2 YNNKEL (reference sequence). Trimming left V 4 bases short and J 5 bases short, with 11 bases between. The CDR3 sequence is 13 residues long. CDR3 amino acids: CASSLGQMETQYF. CDR3 bases: TGTGCCAGCAGCCTCGGGCAGATGGAGACCCAGTACTTC.

This rearrangement joins TRBV29-1 to TRBJ1-3, with D hard to call. This CDR3 has 14 residues. The germline gives CDR1 SQVTM, CDR2 ANQGSEA. Between the trimmed V and J ends, which lost 7 bases and 4 bases, there was a span of 17 bases. The CDR3 DNA reads as TGCAGCGATTTAATATTTCGGTCCGGAAACACCATATATTTT. Its protein product is CSDLIFRSGNTIYF.

The V and J genes are TRBV7-8 and TRBJ2-7, with 8 bases lining up with TRBD1. Germline V gene sequence: CDR1 SGHVS, CDR2 FQNEAQ. V lost 0 bases, J lost 7 bases, and 11 bases stayed unmatched. This CDR3 contains 16 residues. CDR3 loop: CASSLAPNRGIGEQYV. The CDR3 bases are TGTGCCAGCAGCTTAGCCCCGAACAGGGGGATTGGAGAGCAGTACGTC.

This clonotype has a handful of counts. This sequence joins TRBV5-1 and TRBJ2-5, with 7 bases fitting TRBD2. V was clipped by 1 base and J by 3 bases; unmatched bases: 3. The CDR3 consists of 14 residues. The germline V gene encodes CDR1 SGHRS and CDR2 YFSETQ. The chain's CDR3 is CASSLSLAEETQYF. In DNA form, the CDR3 reads TGCGCCAGCAGCTTGAGTCTAGCGGAAGAGACCCAGTACTTC.

This clonotype was counted a few times. This sequence joins TRBV5-1 and TRBJ1-2; the D gene is possibly TRBD1 (6 bases). This CDR3 is built from 14 residues. The V end lost 4 bases, the J end lost 8 bases, and 18 bases lay between the germline ends. CDR1 and CDR2 (germline): SGHRS, YFSETQ. The CDR3 region is CASSLPDRMDGYTF. In DNA form, the CDR3 reads TGCGCCAGCAGCCTCCCGGACAGAATGGACGGCTACACCTTC.

The gene calls are TRBV14 and TRBJ1-4, with TRBD1 identical over 7 bases. Germline V gives CDR1 SGHDN, CDR2 FVKESK. CDR3 length: 17 amino acids. V lost 0 bases, J lost 0 bases, and 4 bases stayed unmatched. The CDR3 reads CASSQEGRGTTNEKLFF. The CDR3 DNA sequence: TGTGCCAGCAGCCAAGAGGGCAGGGGGACAACTAATGAAAAACTGTTTTTT.

This clonotype was observed a few times. V and J are TRBV5-1 and TRBJ2-7, with 10 bases that match TRBD1. This CDR3 has 17 amino acids. The V and J ends lost 4 bases and 2 bases, in that order; junction bases with no gene match: 12. CDR1 is SGHRS and CDR2 is YFSETQ in the germline V gene. This CDR3 reads CASSHHLRQGATYEQYF. As DNA, the CDR3 is TGCGCCAGCAGCCATCACCTGCGACAGGGGGCGACCTACGAGCAGTACTTC. The whole variable domain, remainder taken from reference TRBV5-1 and TRBJ2-7, is KAGVTQTPRYLIKTRGQQVTLSCSPISGHRSVSWYQQTPGQGLQFLFEYFSETQRNKGNFPGRFSGRQFSNSRSEMNVSTLELGDSALYLCASSHHLRQGATYEQYFGPGTRLTVT.

A few counts support this clonotype. The CDR3 sequence: CSARISEKLFF. The CDR3 nucleotides read TGCAGTGCTAGGATTAGTGAAAAACTGTTTTTT. The chain combines TRBV20-1 with TRBJ1-4; D not resolved. This CDR3 region has 11 residues. V dropped 3 bases and J dropped 7 bases, with 6 bases sitting between them. Germline-derived CDR1 and CDR2 are DFQATT and SNEGSKA (reference sequence).

This clonotype was observed a few times. The gene calls are TRBV3-1 and TRBJ1-2; unclear D gene. V shed 0 bases and J shed 0 bases, with 20 bases lying between them. Germline-derived CDR1 and CDR2 are LGHDT and YNNKEL (reference sequence). This CDR3 is 19 amino acids long. The chain's CDR3 is CASSQDRAAGRLANYGYTF. CDR3 bases: TGTGCCAGCAGCCAAGATCGGGCGGCAGGCCGTTTAGCTAACTATGGCTACACCTTC.

V and J are TRBV7-2 and TRBJ2-1; no clear D. V was cut by 5 bases and J by 8 bases, with 10 bases left in between. Germline loops: CDR1 SGHTA, CDR2 FQGNSA. The CDR3 has 12 residues. CDR3 in DNA: TGTGCCAGCAGCAAAAACACGGATGAGCAGTTCTTC. Its translation is CASSKNTDEQFF.

This clonotype showed up many times. DNA of the CDR3: TGCGCCAGCAGCTCCCGGGACAGGGGGTTCGACAGAGAGACCCAGTACTTC. Translating gives CASSSRDRGFDRETQYF. The chain joins TRBV5-1 to TRBJ2-5; 11 bases match TRBD1. The CDR3 runs 17 residues. Germline V CDR1 and CDR2: SGHRS, YFSETQ. With 3 bases clipped from V and 4 bases from J, the junction kept 11 bases outside the gene matches.

This clonotype showed up just a few times. Sequence at one end of the junction differs from germline and may be a read error. The J gene is TRBJ1-2, the V gene TRBV20-1; TRBD1 aligns across 8 bases. The CDR3 totals 13 residues. Germline V gene data show CDR1 as DFQATT and CDR2 as SNEGSKA (reference sequence). The CDR3 DNA reads as TGCAGTGCTAGGGGTCCCGACAGGGGCCCTTGTTTCTTC. Translating it yields CSARGPDRGPCFF.

The chain uses TRBV5-1 and TRBJ2-2, with D perhaps TRBD1 or TRBD2 (5 bases each). Germline assignment: CDR1 SGHRS and CDR2 YFSETQ. V lost 4 bases, J lost 5 bases, and 12 bases lay in between. CDR3 length: 14 amino acids. The CDR3 nucleotides read TGCGCCAGCAGCCCTTTTGAGGGGACCGGGGAGCTGTTTTTT. This codes for CASSPFEGTGELFF.